This TCR beta chain was recovered during a study of shared clonotypes between healthy human individuals. Naive CD8 isolation took CD45RO-negative cells positively selected for CCR7 and excluded terminally differentiated effector memory CD45RA+ cells. The germline V gene has CDR1 MNHEY and CDR2 SMNVEV (reference sequence). There are 13 residues in the CDR3. V was shortened by 3 bases and J by 2 bases, with 5 bases between the two germline ends. Note on this clone: Its antigen is unknown. The identical CDR3 is also encoded by other nucleotide sequences in the sample.

Broader study findings: The researchers took only blood, and tissue repertoires probably look different. An effect of sequencing depth on clonotype sharing among donors was expected.

TCRdb's copy holds only in-frame clones and misses some; the assay was immunoSEQ multiplex PCR. The data hold around 2.1 million clones, with under 95% observed a single time. The sequencing sample was made of naive CD8+ T cells from PBMCs. This receptor was obtained from a young man in good health. Some clones in this sample may be carry-over from other donors' samples. This sequence joins TRBV27 and TRBJ1-5, with D hard to call. In DNA form, the CDR3 reads TGTGCCAGCAGTTTCAGCGGCAATCAGCCCCAGCATTTT. Translated, it gives CASSFSGNQPQHF.